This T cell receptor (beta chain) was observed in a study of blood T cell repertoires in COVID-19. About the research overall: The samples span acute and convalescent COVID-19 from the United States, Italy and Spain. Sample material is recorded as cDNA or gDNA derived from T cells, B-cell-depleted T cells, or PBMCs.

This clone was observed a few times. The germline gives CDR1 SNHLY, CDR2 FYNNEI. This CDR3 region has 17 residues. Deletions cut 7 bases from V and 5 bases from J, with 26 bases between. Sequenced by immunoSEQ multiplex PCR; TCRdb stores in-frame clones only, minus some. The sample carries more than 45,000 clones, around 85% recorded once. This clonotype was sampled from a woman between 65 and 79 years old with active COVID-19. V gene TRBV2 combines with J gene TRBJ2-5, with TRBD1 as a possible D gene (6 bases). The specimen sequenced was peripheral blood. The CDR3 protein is CASINRALRLSEETQYF. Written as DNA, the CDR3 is TGTGCCAGCATTAACAGGGCCCTCCGACTCTCAGAGGAGACCCAGTACTTC.